The 18 T cell receptor beta chains presented below share a single source sample, sequenced in a study of CD8+CD57+ T cells in acquired aplastic anemia. TCR beta VDJ and CDR3 profiling used genomic DNA as template. One entry per CDR3 protein results from TCRdb running MiXCR on the reads. The data hold approximately 130,000 distinct CDR3 sequences, with 41% observed a single time. Material: sorted CD4+, CD8+, or CD8+CD57+ T cells (not recorded which) from PBMCs. The receptors stem from a human donor in good health, serving as a control.

This clonotype was seen many times. V gene TRBV20-1 combines with J gene TRBJ1-1; unclear D gene. Trimming pared 5 bases from V and 10 bases from J, leaving 14 bases between. The CDR3 contains 11 residues. Looked up from germline, CDR1 is DFQATT and CDR2 is SNEGSKA (reference sequence). The CDR3 sequence: CSAGREQRAFF. The CDR3 DNA follows: TGCAGTGCTGGTAGGGAGCAGAGAGCTTTCTTT.

The rearrangement uses TRBV25-1 and TRBJ1-2; TRBD1 matches 8 bases. V shed 2 bases, J shed 5 bases, and the junction held 7 bases outside the gene matches. CDR3 size: 15 residues. Germline V gene data show CDR1 as MGHDK and CDR2 as SYGVNS. CDR3 region: CASSEEGQALYGYTF. CDR3 DNA sequence: TGTGCCAGCAGTGAAGAGGGACAGGCGCTTTATGGCTACACCTTC.

With regard to this clonotype: This may stem from a read error, because a much larger clone lies one nucleotide away. The chain is built from TRBV30 and TRBJ1-2, with D unresolved. From germline, CDR1 is GTSNPN and CDR2 SVGIG (reference sequence). The V and J ends lost 0 bases and 7 bases respectively, with 18 bases between them. The CDR3 spans 15 residues. CDR3 DNA sequence: TGTGCCTGGAGTGTAAAGCCCGGGGATGAAGCTGGCTACACCTTC. This codes for CAWSVKPGDEAGYTF.

This clonotype was detected ten times or more. The CDR3: CASSLGGGNSPLHF. The CDR3 region has the DNA TGTGCCAGCAGTTTAGGGGGCGGTAATTCACCCCTCCACTTT. The rearrangement uses TRBV27 and TRBJ1-6, with TRBD1 as a possible D gene (6 bases). The ends were cut back, 2 bases at V and 6 bases at J, with 8 bases in the middle. Per germline, CDR1 MNHEY and CDR2 SMNVEV (reference sequence). The CDR3 spans 14 residues.

This clonotype has ten or more counts. The chain employs TRBV2 and TRBJ2-2; the D is unclear. V was cut by 8 bases and J by 3 bases, with 7 bases left in between. The CDR3 covers 12 residues. Germline V gene sequence: CDR1 SNHLY, CDR2 FYNNEI. The CDR3 coding sequence is TGTGCCAGCTCGAGTGACACCGGGGAGCTGTTTTTT. Amino acids: CASSSDTGELFF.

There are many counts of this clonotype. The chain joins TRBV6-1 to TRBJ2-3; possibly TRBD2 for D (6 bases). V was shortened by 2 bases and J by 3 bases, with 12 bases between the two germline ends. The CDR3 totals 15 residues. The germline CDR1 and CDR2 sequences are MNHNS and SASEGT. CDR3 amino acids: CASSEIGSTTDTQYF. The CDR3 nucleotides read TGTGCCAGCAGTGAAATCGGGAGTACAACAGATACGCAGTATTTT.

This sequence joins TRBV30 and TRBJ1-2; unclear D gene. Germline assignment: CDR1 GTSNPN and CDR2 SVGIG (reference sequence). The CDR3 is made up of 12 amino acids. V was cut by 0 bases and J by 8 bases, with 10 bases left in between. The CDR3: CAWSVSSGGYTF. Written as DNA, the CDR3 is TGTGCCTGGAGTGTTTCCAGCGGGGGCTACACCTTC.

This clonotype showed up just a few times. V usage is TRBV19 and J usage is TRBJ2-7, with unresolved D. Germline CDR1 and CDR2: LNHDA and SQIVND (reference sequence). Trimming stripped 6 bases from V and 3 bases from J, with 6 bases between. The CDR3 length is 11 residues. CDR3 protein: CASSDGYEQYF. The CDR3 region has the DNA TGTGCCAGTAGCGACGGCTACGAGCAGTACTTC. Supplemented by reference TRBV19 and TRBJ2-7, the full variable domain reads DGGITQSPKYLFRKEGQNVTLSCEQNLNHDAMYWYRQDPGQGLRLIYYSQIVNDFQKGDIAEGYSVSREKKESFPLTVTSAQKNPTAFYLCASSDGYEQYFGPGTRLTVT.

Points on this clonotype: The junction and the germline gene differ at one end; a read error may be behind it. The chain couples TRBV30 to TRBJ2-7; 8 nucleotides agree with TRBD2. From germline, CDR1 is GTSNPN and CDR2 SVGIG (reference sequence). The CDR3 loop spans 13 amino acids. CDR3 in amino acids: CAWVRSGGFERYF. The CDR3 DNA is TGTGCCTGGGTCCGAAGCGGGGGATTTGAGCGGTACTTC.

This clonotype showed up just a few times. V is TRBV30 and J is TRBJ1-5; D not resolved. V lost 0 bases, J lost 5 bases, and 11 bases lay in between. The CDR3 spans 14 residues. Germline lookup yields CDR1 GTSNPN and CDR2 SVGIG (reference sequence). CDR3 sequence reads: CAWSVFSGDQPQHF. DNA of the CDR3: TGTGCCTGGAGTGTATTTAGCGGTGATCAGCCCCAGCATTTT.

About this clonotype: Germline and junction disagree at one end, which may indicate a read error. The gene calls are TRBV10-3 and TRBJ2-1, with D possibly being TRBD2 (6 bases). Germline CDR1 is ENHRY and CDR2 is SYGVKD. The CDR3 has 16 amino acids. CDR3 loop: CASSYPRREGDNEQFF. CDR3 nucleotide sequence: TGTGCCAGCAGTTACCCCAGGCGGGAAGGAGACAATGAGCAGTTCTTC.

This clonotype has at least ten counts. V is TRBV2 and J is TRBJ2-2; the D gene could be TRBD1 or TRBD2 (6 bases each). The CDR3 has 14 amino acids. The germline CDR1 and CDR2 sequences are SNHLY and FYNNEI. V was trimmed by 6 bases and J by 7 bases, leaving 15 bases between them. CDR3 bases: TGTGCCAGCAGGCCCACGGGGGCTGGCGGGGAGCTGTTTTTT. This translates into CASRPTGAGGELFF. The full variable domain, in which reference TRBV2 and TRBJ2-2 provide the parts outside the CDR3, is EPEVTQTPSHQVTQMGQEVILRCVPISNHLYFYWYRQILGQKVEFLVSFYNNEISEKSEIFDDQFSVERPDGSNFTLKIRSTKLEDSAMYFCASRPTGAGGELFFGEGSRLTVL.

This clonotype was counted a single time. This sequence may be a read error, since a much larger clone differs from it by one base. The V and J genes are TRBV6-5 and TRBJ1-1, with unresolved D. The V gene lost 4 bases and the J gene lost 8 bases, with 11 bases spanning the gap. CDR1 is MNHEY and CDR2 is SVGAGI in the germline V gene. The CDR3 is 12 amino acids. The CDR3: CASSSFTVEAFF. CDR3 DNA: TGTGCCAGCAGTTCTTTCACAGTAGAAGCTTTCTTT.

This chain uses TRBV2 with TRBJ1-3, with D hard to call. This CDR3 contains 12 residues. In germline, CDR1 is SNHLY, CDR2 FYNNEI. Trimming pared 7 bases from V and 0 bases from J, leaving 4 bases between. The CDR3 DNA reads TGTGCCAGCATTTCCTCTGGAAACACCATATATTTT. As protein: CASISSGNTIYF. Complete variable domain (other parts from reference TRBV2 and TRBJ1-3): EPEVTQTPSHQVTQMGQEVILRCVPISNHLYFYWYRQILGQKVEFLVSFYNNEISEKSEIFDDQFSVERPDGSNFTLKIRSTKLEDSAMYFCASISSGNTIYFGEGSWLTVV.

At least ten counts were recorded for this clonotype. V and J are TRBV4-2 and TRBJ1-3; D uncertain. Germline V gene lookup returns CDR1 LGHNA and CDR2 YNFKEQ. There are 15 residues in the CDR3. Between the trimmed V and J ends, which lost 2 bases and 0 bases, there was a span of 8 bases. The CDR3 sequence: CASSQQVSSGNTIYF. As DNA, the CDR3 is TGTGCCAGCAGCCAACAAGTGAGCTCTGGAAACACCATATATTTT.

About this clonotype itself: A junction boundary mismatches the germline segment, possibly from a read error. The rearrangement links TRBV2 to TRBJ1-2; D remains ambiguous. The CDR3 has 13 residues. The germline gives CDR1 SNHLY, CDR2 FYNNEI. The CDR3, as DNA: TGTGCCAGCAGCGAAGAACAGTTCTATGGCTACACCTTC. Translating gives CASSEEQFYGYTF. Looking up the rest from reference TRBV2 and TRBJ1-2 gives the full variable domain: EPEVTQTPSHQVTQMGQEVILRCVPISNHLYFYWYRQILGQKVEFLVSFYNNEISEKSEIFDDQFSVERPDGSNFTLKIRSTKLEDSAMYFCASSEEQFYGYTFGSGTRLTVV.

This clonotype was seen repeatedly, ten times or more. The rearrangement joins TRBV6-1 to TRBJ2-1, with D hard to call. This CDR3 has 13 residues. With 4 bases removed from V and 8 bases from J, the gap between germline ends came to 12 bases. Germline V gives CDR1 MNHNS, CDR2 SASEGT. CDR3 in DNA: TGTGCCAGCAGTGCCTACCGACGACATGAGCAGTTCTTC. Residues: CASSAYRRHEQFF.

V and J are TRBV2 and TRBJ1-2, with D tentatively TRBD1 (5 bases). This CDR3 is built from 15 residues. V lost 0 bases and J 4 bases, leaving 12 bases between the germline ends. The germline gives CDR1 SNHLY, CDR2 FYNNEI. The CDR3 DNA sequence: TGTGCCAGCAGTGAAGCGCTTCAGGGTAGCTATGGCTACACCTTC. Residues: CASSEALQGSYGYTF.